One sample yielded the 12 T cell receptor beta chains listed below, sequenced in a study of breast tumors, draining lymph nodes, adjacent tissues. TCRdb reprocessed the multiplex PCR reads with MiXCR, giving one entry per CDR3 protein. The repertoire holds over 20,000 distinct CDR3 sequences, with roughly 32% as singletons. The sample taken for sequencing was breast tumor tissue. The receptor source for this set is a female donor with breast cancer. Some clones in this sample may be carry-over from other donors' samples.

This clonotype was observed at least ten times. The chain employs TRBV2 and TRBJ2-3; D unclear. The CDR3 totals 11 residues. Trimming shortened V by 8 bases and J by 4 bases, and 7 bases separated the two germline ends. CDR1 SNHLY and CDR2 FYNNEI come from the germline V gene. CDR3: CASALSDTQYF. The CDR3 DNA is TGTGCCAGCGCCCTCTCAGATACGCAGTATTTT.

In its sample, this clonotype ranks as medium-sized (0.01 to 0.1%). The chain has TRBV11-3 and TRBJ2-2, with 8 bases identical to TRBD2. Germline CDR1 reads SGHNT; CDR2 reads YENEEA. CDR3 length: 16 residues. Unmatched junction bases numbered 3, after V lost 1 base and J lost 2 bases. As DNA, the CDR3 is TGTGCCAGCAGCTTAGGCGGGAGGCTTAACACCGGGGAGCTGTTTTTT. Its protein product is CASSLGGRLNTGELFF.

This clonotype was detected ten times or more. The chain couples TRBV9 to TRBJ2-1, with 12 bases matching TRBD2. Trimming removed 3 bases from V and 0 bases from J; junction bases left unmatched: 13. Germline CDR1 SGDLS, CDR2 YYNGEE. The CDR3 consists of 20 residues. The CDR3 reads CASSAVTSGSEPSSYNEQFF. CDR3 sequence (DNA): TGTGCCAGCAGCGCAGTGACTAGCGGGAGTGAACCGAGCTCCTACAATGAGCAGTTCTTC.

V gene TRBV28 combines with J gene TRBJ2-3; TRBD2 agrees at 7 bases. V was clipped by 0 bases and J by 5 bases; unmatched bases: 5. CDR1 is MDHEN, CDR2 SYDVKM, per germline. This CDR3 region has 15 residues. The CDR3 DNA is TGTGCCAGCAGTTTATGGGGGAGGGCCGGAGATACGCAGTATTTT. It is translated as CASSLWGRAGDTQYF.

At least ten counts were recorded for this clonotype. The chain couples TRBV5-4 to TRBJ2-5; the match to TRBD2 covers 8 bases. Per the germline V gene, CDR1 is SGHNT and CDR2 is YYREEE (reference sequence). The CDR3 covers 15 residues. J was trimmed by 5 bases and V by 5 bases; bases with no gene match: 11. The chain's CDR3 is CASRPGGTSGETQYF. Written as DNA, the CDR3 is TGTGCCAGCAGGCCTGGCGGAACTAGCGGCGAGACCCAGTACTTC.

This clonotype was detected many times. The V call is TRBV9, the J call TRBJ2-5, with a tentative D call TRBD2 (5 bases). Trimming shortened V by 0 bases and J by 2 bases, and 8 bases separated the two germline ends. The length of the CDR3 is 14 residues. Germline V gene lookup returns CDR1 SGDLS and CDR2 YYNGEE. As DNA, the CDR3 is TGTGCCAGCAGCGTAGATCCGGGGCAAGAGACCCAGTACTTC. As protein: CASSVDPGQETQYF.

The chain links TRBV12-3 or TRBV12-4 to TRBJ2-7; D gene uncertain. The CDR3 is 12 residues long. V was trimmed by 4 bases and J by 2 bases, leaving 6 bases between them. The CDR3 coding sequence is TGTGCCAGCAGTTGGAACCCCTACGAGCAGTACTTC. Residues: CASSWNPYEQYF.

In this sample, this clonotype turned up many times. The CDR3 loop is CASSQPDKGGNEQFF. As DNA, the CDR3 is TGCGCCAGCAGCCAACCGGACAAGGGGGGCAATGAGCAGTTCTTC. This sequence joins TRBV5-1 and TRBJ2-1, with D perhaps TRBD1 or TRBD2 (6 bases each). The germline CDR1 and CDR2 sequences are SGHRS and YFSETQ. This CDR3 is built from 15 residues. V lost 4 bases, J lost 6 bases, and 17 bases lay in between.

Within the sample, this clonotype is medium-sized. The J gene is TRBJ2-1, the V gene TRBV6-2 or TRBV6-3, with TRBD2 matching over 11 bases. The V gene's germline CDR1 is MNHEY and CDR2 SVGEGT. J gave up 4 bases and V 8 bases, and 1 base lay outside the gene matches. The CDR3 is 13 residues long. The chain's CDR3 is CASGLAGYNEQFF. The DNA of the CDR3 is TGTGCCAGCGGACTAGCGGGTTACAATGAGCAGTTCTTC.

This clonotype showed up many times. The rearrangement joins TRBV7-8 to TRBJ1-4, with D perhaps TRBD1 (5 bases). The V and J ends lost 1 base and 7 bases respectively, with 10 bases between them. The germline gives CDR1 SGHVS, CDR2 FQNEAQ. This CDR3 is built from 14 residues. CDR3 protein: CASSLEAGLEKLFF. The CDR3 nucleotides read TGTGCCAGCAGCTTAGAGGCAGGGCTTGAAAAACTGTTTTTT.

This clonotype has ten or more counts. The chain uses TRBV11-2 and TRBJ2-2; no clear D. V was cut by 3 bases and J by 1 base, with 9 bases left in between. The germline V gene has CDR1 SGHAT and CDR2 FQNNGV. The CDR3 covers 15 residues. The CDR3 loop reads CASSFAMGNTGELFF. CDR3 coding DNA: TGTGCCAGCAGCTTCGCGATGGGGAACACCGGGGAGCTGTTTTTT.

In its sample, this clonotype ranks as medium-sized. The genes are TRBV4-3 and TRBJ2-7; unclear D gene. The CDR3 runs to 13 residues. Trimming removed 1 base from V and 3 bases from J, with 7 bases in between. Germline CDR1 is LGHNA and CDR2 is YSLEER. The CDR3 sequence is CASSQGRNYEQYF. As DNA, the CDR3 is TGCGCCAGCAGCCAAGGACGGAACTACGAGCAGTACTTC.